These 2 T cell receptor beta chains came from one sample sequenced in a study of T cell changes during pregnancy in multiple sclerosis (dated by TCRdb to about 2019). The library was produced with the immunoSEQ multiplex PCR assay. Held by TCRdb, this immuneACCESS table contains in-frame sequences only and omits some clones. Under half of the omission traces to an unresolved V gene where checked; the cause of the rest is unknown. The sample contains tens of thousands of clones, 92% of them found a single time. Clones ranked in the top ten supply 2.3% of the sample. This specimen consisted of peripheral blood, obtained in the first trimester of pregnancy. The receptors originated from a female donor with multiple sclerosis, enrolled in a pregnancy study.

The CDR3 spells CASSPQTARTGELFF. The DNA of the CDR3 is TGTGCCAGCAGCCCCCAGACAGCAAGGACCGGGGAGCTGTTTTTT. This sequence joins TRBV7-3 and TRBJ2-2, with D possibly matching TRBD1 (5 bases). The CDR3 sequence is 15 residues long. Germline values: CDR1 SGHTA, CDR2 FQGTGA. V was trimmed by 5 bases and J by 5 bases, leaving 15 bases between them.

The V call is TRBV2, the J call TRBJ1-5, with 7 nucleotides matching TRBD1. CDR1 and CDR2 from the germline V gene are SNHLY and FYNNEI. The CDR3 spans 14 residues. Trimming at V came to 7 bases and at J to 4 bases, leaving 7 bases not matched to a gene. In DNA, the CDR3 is TGTGCCAGCACCAACGACAGGGCAAATCAGCCCCAGCATTTT. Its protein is CASTNDRANQPQHF.